This TCR beta chain was captured by sequencing in a study of shared clonotypes between healthy human individuals. Study-level findings and limits: The naive CD4 repertoires of a few donors were compared, and approximately 4.7% of clonotypes were shared.

Germline V lookup: CDR1 SQVTM, CDR2 ANQGSEA. CDR3 length equals 12 residues. V was cut by 7 bases and J by 2 bases, with 12 bases left in between. The assay ran at deep level. The DNA input per sorted-subset replicate PCR was roughly 210 ng, corresponding to around 28,000 T cell genomes. This table comes from immunoSEQ multiplex PCR, and its TCRdb copy is limited to in-frame clones, with some not included. The sample includes under 2,000,000 clones, approximately 94% of them seen just once. Terminally differentiated effector memory CD45RA+ cells were excluded from the naive CD8 cells, which were CD45RO-negative and positively selected for CCR7. Worth noting for this clone: Its cognate antigen is unknown.

The source of this sequence is a man younger than 35 in good health. Source material: naive CD8+ T cells sorted from blood. The J gene is TRBJ2-7, the V gene TRBV29-1, with a tentative D call TRBD1 (6 bases). The CDR3 nucleotides read TGCAGCGCCGAGGGGGAGACCTACGAGCAGTACTTC. It translates to CSAEGETYEQYF.